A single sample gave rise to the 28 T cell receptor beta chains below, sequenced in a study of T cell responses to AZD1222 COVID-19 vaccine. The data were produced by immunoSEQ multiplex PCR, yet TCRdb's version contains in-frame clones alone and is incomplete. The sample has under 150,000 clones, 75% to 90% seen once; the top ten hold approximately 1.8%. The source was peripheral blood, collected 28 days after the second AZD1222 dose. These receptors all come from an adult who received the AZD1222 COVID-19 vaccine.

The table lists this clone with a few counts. CDR3 nucleotides: TGCGCCAGCCAAGCCCGGGGGTTCACCGGGGAGCTGTTTTTT. This translates into CASQARGFTGELFF. V is TRBV10-2 and J is TRBJ2-2, with D maybe TRBD2 (6 bases). V was shortened by 8 bases and J by 4 bases, with 14 bases between the two germline ends. The germline V gene encodes CDR1 WSHSY and CDR2 SAAADI. The length of the CDR3 is 14 residues.

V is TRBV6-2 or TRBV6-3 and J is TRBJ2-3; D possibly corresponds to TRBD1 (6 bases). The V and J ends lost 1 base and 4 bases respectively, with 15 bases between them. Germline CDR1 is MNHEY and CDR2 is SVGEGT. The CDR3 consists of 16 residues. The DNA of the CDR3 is TGTGCCAGCAGTTACTTAGGACAGAAGGCTTCAGATACGCAGTATTTT. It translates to CASSYLGQKASDTQYF.

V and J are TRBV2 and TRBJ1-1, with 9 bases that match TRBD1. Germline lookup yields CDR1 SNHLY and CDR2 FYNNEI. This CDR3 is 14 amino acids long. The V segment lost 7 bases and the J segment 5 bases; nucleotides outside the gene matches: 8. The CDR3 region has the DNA TGTGCCAGCATATCACAGGGGGCGGATACTGAAGCTTTCTTT. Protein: CASISQGADTEAFF.

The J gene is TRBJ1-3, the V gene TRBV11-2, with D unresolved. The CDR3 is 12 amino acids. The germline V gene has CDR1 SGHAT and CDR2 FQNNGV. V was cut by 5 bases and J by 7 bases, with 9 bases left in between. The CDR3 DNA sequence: TGTGCCAGCAGCGGACGCCGGAACACCATATATTTT. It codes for CASSGRRNTIYF.

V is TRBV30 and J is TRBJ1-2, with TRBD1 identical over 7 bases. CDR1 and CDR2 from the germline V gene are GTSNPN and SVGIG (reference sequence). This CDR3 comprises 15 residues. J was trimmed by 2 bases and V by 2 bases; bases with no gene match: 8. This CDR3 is CAWSRGLGQNYGYTF. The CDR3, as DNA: TGTGCCTGGAGTAGGGGGCTAGGGCAGAACTATGGCTACACCTTC.

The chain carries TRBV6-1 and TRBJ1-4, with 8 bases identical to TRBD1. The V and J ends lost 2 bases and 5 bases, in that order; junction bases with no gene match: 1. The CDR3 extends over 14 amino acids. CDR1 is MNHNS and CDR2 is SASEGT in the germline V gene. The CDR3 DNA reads TGTGCCAGCAGTGAAAACAGGGGGAATGAAAAACTGTTTTTT. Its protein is CASSENRGNEKLFF.

CDR3 sequence reads: CASSSRGGDSGANVLTF. CDR3 DNA sequence: TGCGCCAGCAGCTCCCGGGGGGGAGACTCTGGGGCCAACGTCCTGACTTTC. The rearrangement links TRBV5-1 to TRBJ2-6; 8 bases align to TRBD2. From germline, CDR1 is SGHRS and CDR2 YFSETQ. The junction had 5 bases not matched to a gene; V was cut back by 3 bases and J by 0 bases. This CDR3 has 17 residues.

CDR3 sequence: CASSDLRDGQETQYF. The CDR3 DNA is TGCGCCAGCAGTGACCTCCGGGACGGACAAGAGACCCAGTACTTC. The chain uses TRBV10-1 and TRBJ2-5; D possibly uses TRBD1 or TRBD2 (5 bases each). This CDR3 contains 15 residues. From germline, CDR1 is WNHNN and CDR2 SYGVQD (reference sequence). V lost 3 bases, J lost 2 bases, and 13 bases lay in between.

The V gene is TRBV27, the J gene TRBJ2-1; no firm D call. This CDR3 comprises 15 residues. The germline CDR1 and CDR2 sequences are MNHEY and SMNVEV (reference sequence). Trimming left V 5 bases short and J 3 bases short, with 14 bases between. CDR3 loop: CASSNWFSHYNEQFF. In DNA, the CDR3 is TGTGCCAGCAGTAACTGGTTTTCCCACTACAATGAGCAGTTCTTC.

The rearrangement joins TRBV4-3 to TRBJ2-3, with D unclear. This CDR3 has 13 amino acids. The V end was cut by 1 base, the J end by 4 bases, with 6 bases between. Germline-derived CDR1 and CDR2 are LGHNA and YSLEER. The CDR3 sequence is CASSQGLPDTQYF. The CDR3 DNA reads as TGCGCCAGCAGCCAAGGGCTTCCAGATACGCAGTATTTT.

The CDR3 DNA sequence: TGTGCCACCAGCAAGACAGGGCCAAATGAGCAGTTCTTC. Translation gives CATSKTGPNEQFF. The chain has TRBV15 and TRBJ2-1; 7 nucleotides agree with TRBD1. J gave up 7 bases and V 4 bases, and 4 bases lay outside the gene matches. The CDR3 is 13 residues long. The germline V gene encodes CDR1 LNHNV and CDR2 YYDKDF (reference sequence).

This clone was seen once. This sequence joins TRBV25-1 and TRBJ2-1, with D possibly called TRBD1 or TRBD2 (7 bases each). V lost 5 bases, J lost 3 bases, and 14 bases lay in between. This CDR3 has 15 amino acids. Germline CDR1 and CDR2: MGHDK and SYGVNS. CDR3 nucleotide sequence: TGTGCCAGCAGTCCCAGGGGGGGCTTCTACAATGAGCAGTTCTTC. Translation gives CASSPRGGFYNEQFF.

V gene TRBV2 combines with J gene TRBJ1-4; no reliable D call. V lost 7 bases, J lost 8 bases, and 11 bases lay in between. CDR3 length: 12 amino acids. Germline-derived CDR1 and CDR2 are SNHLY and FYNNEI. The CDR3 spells CASMAGEEKLFF. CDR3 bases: TGTGCCAGCATGGCGGGAGAAGAAAAACTGTTTTTT.

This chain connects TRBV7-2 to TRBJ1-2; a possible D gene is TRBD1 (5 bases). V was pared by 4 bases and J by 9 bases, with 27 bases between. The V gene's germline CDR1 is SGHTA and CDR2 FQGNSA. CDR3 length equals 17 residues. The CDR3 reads CASSSVRDRRSTISYTF. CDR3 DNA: TGTGCCAGCAGCTCGGTTAGGGACCGCCGTTCTACTATTAGCTACACCTTC.

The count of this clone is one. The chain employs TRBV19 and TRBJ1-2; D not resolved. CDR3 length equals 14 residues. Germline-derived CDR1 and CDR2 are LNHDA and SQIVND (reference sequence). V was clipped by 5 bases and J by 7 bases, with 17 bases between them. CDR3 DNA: TGTGCCAGTAGTCCTCCCGGGCTGGGTTTTGGCTACACCTTC. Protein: CASSPPGLGFGYTF.

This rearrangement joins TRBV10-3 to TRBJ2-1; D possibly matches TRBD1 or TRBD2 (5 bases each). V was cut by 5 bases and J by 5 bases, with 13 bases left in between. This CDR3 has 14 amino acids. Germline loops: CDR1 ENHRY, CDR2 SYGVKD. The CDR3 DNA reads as TGTGCCATCAGTTACGGGACCGGAAACAATGAGCAGTTCTTC. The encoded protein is CAISYGTGNNEQFF.

The CDR3 region is CASTELRGYGYTF. CDR3 DNA sequence: TGTGCCAGCACCGAACTCAGGGGCTATGGCTACACCTTC. V usage is TRBV6-5 and J usage is TRBJ1-2, with D perhaps TRBD1 (6 bases). Looked up from germline, CDR1 is MNHEY and CDR2 is SVGAGI. V lost 7 bases and J 4 bases, leaving 13 bases between the germline ends. This CDR3 has 13 residues.

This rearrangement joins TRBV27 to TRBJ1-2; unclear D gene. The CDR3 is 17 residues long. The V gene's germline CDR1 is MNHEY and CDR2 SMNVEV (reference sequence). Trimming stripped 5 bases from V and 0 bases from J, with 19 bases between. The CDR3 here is CASSVMTFPGTNYGYTF. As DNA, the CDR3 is TGTGCCAGCAGTGTCATGACATTTCCCGGGACTAACTATGGCTACACCTTC.

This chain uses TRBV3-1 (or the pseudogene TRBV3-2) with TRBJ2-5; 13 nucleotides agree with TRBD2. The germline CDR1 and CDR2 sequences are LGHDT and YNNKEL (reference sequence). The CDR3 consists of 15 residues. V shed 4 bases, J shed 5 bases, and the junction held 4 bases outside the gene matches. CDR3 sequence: CASSLGLAGPETQYF. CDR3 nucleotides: TGTGCCAGCAGCCTGGGACTAGCGGGACCTGAGACCCAGTACTTC.

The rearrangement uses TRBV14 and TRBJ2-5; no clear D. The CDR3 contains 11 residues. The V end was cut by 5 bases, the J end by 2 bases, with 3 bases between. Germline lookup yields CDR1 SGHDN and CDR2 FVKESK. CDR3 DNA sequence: TGTGCCAGCAGCGCGCAAGAGACCCAGTACTTC. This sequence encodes CASSAQETQYF.

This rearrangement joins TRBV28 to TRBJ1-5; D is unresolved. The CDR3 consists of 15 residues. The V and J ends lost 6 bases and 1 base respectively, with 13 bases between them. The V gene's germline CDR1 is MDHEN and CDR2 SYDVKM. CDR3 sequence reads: CASRQPGESNQPQHF. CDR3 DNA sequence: TGTGCCAGCAGGCAACCCGGCGAAAGCAATCAGCCCCAGCATTTT.

CDR3 DNA: TGTGCCAGCTCATCCGGACAGGGAGCCTACGAGCAGTACGTC. Translation gives CASSSGQGAYEQYV. This chain joins TRBV18 and TRBJ2-7; the match to TRBD1 covers 8 bases. This CDR3 is built from 14 residues. Germline lookup yields CDR1 KGHSH and CDR2 LQKENI. V was clipped by 5 bases and J by 2 bases; unmatched bases: 5.

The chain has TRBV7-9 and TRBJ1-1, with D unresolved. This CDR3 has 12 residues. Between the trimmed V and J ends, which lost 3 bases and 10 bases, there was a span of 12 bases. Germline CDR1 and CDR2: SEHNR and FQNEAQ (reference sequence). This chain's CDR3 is CASSFQVGGAFF. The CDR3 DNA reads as TGTGCCAGCAGCTTTCAGGTAGGAGGAGCTTTCTTT.

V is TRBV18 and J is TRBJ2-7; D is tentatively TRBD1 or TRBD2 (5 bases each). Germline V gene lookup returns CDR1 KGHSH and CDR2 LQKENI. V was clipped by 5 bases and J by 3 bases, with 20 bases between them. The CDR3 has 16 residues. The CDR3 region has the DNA TGTGCCAGCTCATCATCTTCCCCCGGGACCTACTACGAGCAGTACGTC. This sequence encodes CASSSSSPGTYYEQYV.

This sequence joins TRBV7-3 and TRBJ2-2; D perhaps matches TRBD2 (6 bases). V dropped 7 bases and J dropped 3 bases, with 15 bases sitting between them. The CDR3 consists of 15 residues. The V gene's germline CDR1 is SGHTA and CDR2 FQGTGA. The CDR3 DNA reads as TGTGCCAGCACCCAGGTCGGGGGTGACACCGGGGAGCTGTTTTTT. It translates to CASTQVGGDTGELFF.

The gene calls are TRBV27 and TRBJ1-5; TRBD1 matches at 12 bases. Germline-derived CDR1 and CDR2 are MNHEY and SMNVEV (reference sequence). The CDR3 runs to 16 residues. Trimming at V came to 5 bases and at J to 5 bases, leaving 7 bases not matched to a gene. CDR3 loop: CASSPGTGGSDQPQHF. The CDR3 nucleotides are TGTGCCAGCAGTCCCGGGACAGGGGGCTCTGATCAGCCCCAGCATTTT.

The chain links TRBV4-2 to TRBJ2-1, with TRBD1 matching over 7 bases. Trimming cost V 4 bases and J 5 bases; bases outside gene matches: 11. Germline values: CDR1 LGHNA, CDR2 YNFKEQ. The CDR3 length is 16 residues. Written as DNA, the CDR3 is TGTGCCAGCAGCCCTGCGTTGAGACAGGGTAACAATGAGCAGTTCTTC. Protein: CASSPALRQGNNEQFF.

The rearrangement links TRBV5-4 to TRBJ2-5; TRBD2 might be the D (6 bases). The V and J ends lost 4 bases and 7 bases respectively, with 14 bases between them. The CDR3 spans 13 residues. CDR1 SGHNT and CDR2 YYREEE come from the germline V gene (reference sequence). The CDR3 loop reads CASSAGLPGTQYF. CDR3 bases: TGTGCCAGCAGCGCGGGACTCCCGGGGACCCAGTACTTC. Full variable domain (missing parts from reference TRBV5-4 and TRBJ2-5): ETGVTQSPTHLIKTRGQQVTLRCSSQSGHNTVSWYQQALGQGPQFIFQYYREEENGRGNFPPRFSGLQFPNYSSELNVNALELDDSALYLCASSAGLPGTQYFGPGTRLLVL.